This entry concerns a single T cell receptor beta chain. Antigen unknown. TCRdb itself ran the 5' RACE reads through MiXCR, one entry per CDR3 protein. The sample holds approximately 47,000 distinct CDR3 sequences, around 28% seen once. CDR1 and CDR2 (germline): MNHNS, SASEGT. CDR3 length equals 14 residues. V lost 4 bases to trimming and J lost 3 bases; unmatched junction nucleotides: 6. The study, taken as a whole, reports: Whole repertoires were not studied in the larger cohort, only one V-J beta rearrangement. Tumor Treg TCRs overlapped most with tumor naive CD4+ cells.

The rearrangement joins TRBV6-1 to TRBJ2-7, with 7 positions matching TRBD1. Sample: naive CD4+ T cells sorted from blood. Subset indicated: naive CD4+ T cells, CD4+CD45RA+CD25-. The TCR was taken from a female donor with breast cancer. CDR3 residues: CASSGRGSDYEQYF. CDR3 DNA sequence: TGTGCCAGCAGTGGCAGGGGGTCCGACTACGAGCAGTACTTC.